These T cell receptor beta chains were read from a single sample in a study of T cells after yellow fever vaccination. TCRdb analysed the 5' RACE reads with MiXCR anew, one entry per CDR3 protein. This table has a few hundred thousand distinct CDR3 sequences, 15% to 20% appearing once. The sequenced sample was PBMCs, obtained 15 days after the yellow fever booster vaccination. All receptors derive from a man between 25 and 39 years old who received the YFV17D yellow fever vaccine. Both conserved end residues are part of each CDR3. The order of the fields is clone size, J gene, D gene, V gene, CDR3 DNA, CDR3 protein. The D gene is left open where the match is weak. The listing skips clone size in some rows; elsewhere it reads once, few, many or a size class.

abundance: -; j_gene: TRBJ2-6; d_gene: -; v_gene: TRBV12-3/TRBV12-4; CDR3nt: TGTGCCAGCAGCACCCTGTCCAGGGGGGGGTTCCTCTCTGGGGCCAACGTCCTGACTTTC; CDR3aa: CASSTLSRGGFLSGANVLTF
abundance: few; j_gene: TRBJ2-3; d_gene: -; v_gene: TRBV6-5; CDR3nt: TGTGCCAGCAGTTACTCGATTGGCAGTGACACAGATACGCAGTATTTT; CDR3aa: CASSYSIGSDTDTQYF
abundance: -; j_gene: TRBJ1-6; d_gene: -; v_gene: TRBV27; CDR3nt: TGTGCCAGCAGTAGCGGCGGACAGAATTCACCCCTCCACTTT; CDR3aa: CASSSGGQNSPLHF
abundance: -; j_gene: TRBJ2-5; d_gene: -; v_gene: TRBV15; CDR3nt: TGTGCCACCCAACGGCCCCAAGAGACCCAGTACTTC; CDR3aa: CATQRPQETQYF
abundance: -; j_gene: TRBJ2-1; d_gene: -; v_gene: TRBV20-1; CDR3nt: TGCAGTGCTAGAGGTGATAGCAGGGCCGGGGCGCTCTTC; CDR3aa: CSARGDSRAGALF
abundance: -; j_gene: TRBJ2-1; d_gene: -; v_gene: TRBV7-9; CDR3nt: TGTGCCAGCAGCTTATTGTGGGAGCAGTTCTTC; CDR3aa: CASSLLWEQFF
abundance: -; j_gene: TRBJ2-3; d_gene: -; v_gene: TRBV6-5; CDR3nt: TGTGCCAGCAGTTCACCCAGATCCACAGATACGCAGTATTTT; CDR3aa: CASSSPRSTDTQYF
abundance: many; j_gene: TRBJ2-2; d_gene: TRBD2; v_gene: TRBV4-2; CDR3nt: TGTGCCAGCAGCCAAGATATAGCGGGAGGAGGGACCGGGGAGCTGTTTTTT; CDR3aa: CASSQDIAGGGTGELFF
abundance: few; j_gene: TRBJ2-1; d_gene: -; v_gene: TRBV27; CDR3nt: TGTGCCAGCACCCACGGGGGGCAGTACAATGAGCAGTTCTTC; CDR3aa: CASTHGGQYNEQFF
abundance: -; j_gene: TRBJ2-5; d_gene: TRBD1; v_gene: TRBV6-1; CDR3nt: TGTGCCAGCAGTGAACTGGGACAGGGGGTTGGCCAGTACTTC; CDR3aa: CASSELGQGVGQYF
abundance: -; j_gene: TRBJ2-1; d_gene: TRBD2; v_gene: TRBV7-9; CDR3nt: TGTGCCAGCAGCGTAAGTTGGCGGGAGGTGTCCTACAATGAGCAGTTCTTC; CDR3aa: CASSVSWREVSYNEQFF
abundance: few; j_gene: TRBJ2-7; d_gene: TRBD2; v_gene: TRBV4-3; CDR3nt: TGCGCCAGCAGCCCCTCGGAGAGAGCGGGAGGTCAGGAGCAGTACTTC; CDR3aa: CASSPSERAGGQEQYF
abundance: -; j_gene: TRBJ2-3; d_gene: TRBD2; v_gene: TRBV7-2; CDR3nt: TGTGCCAGCAGCTTAGGCGGGAGGGCCGGCACAGATACGCAGTATTTT; CDR3aa: CASSLGGRAGTDTQYF
abundance: few; j_gene: TRBJ2-5; d_gene: -; v_gene: TRBV20-1; CDR3nt: TGCAGTGCTACCAGGACAGAGAAAGAGACCCAGTACTTC; CDR3aa: CSATRTEKETQYF
abundance: -; j_gene: TRBJ2-2; d_gene: -; v_gene: TRBV7-9; CDR3nt: TGTGCCAGCGGCGTGGACACCGGGGAGCTGTTTTTT; CDR3aa: CASGVDTGELFF
abundance: few; j_gene: TRBJ2-1; d_gene: TRBD1; v_gene: TRBV5-1; CDR3nt: TGCGCCAGCAGCCATGATGGCAGGGGGGAGCAGTTCTTC; CDR3aa: CASSHDGRGEQFF
abundance: -; j_gene: TRBJ2-3; d_gene: TRBD2; v_gene: TRBV7-2; CDR3nt: TGTGCCAGCAGCTGGACTAGCGGGGGCACAGATACGCAGTATTTT; CDR3aa: CASSWTSGGTDTQYF
abundance: few; j_gene: TRBJ1-2; d_gene: -; v_gene: TRBV7-2; CDR3nt: TGTGCCAGCAGCCCGACCGGGGGGCGCGGCTATGGCTACACCTTC; CDR3aa: CASSPTGGRGYGYTF
abundance: few; j_gene: TRBJ2-7; d_gene: -; v_gene: TRBV27; CDR3nt: TGTGCCAGCAGTTTAGTTGGGGACTGGGCCTACGAGCAGTACTTC; CDR3aa: CASSLVGDWAYEQYF
abundance: -; j_gene: TRBJ2-6; d_gene: TRBD1; v_gene: TRBV7-8; CDR3nt: TGTGCCAGCAGCCCGGACAGGGTGTCTGGGGCCAACGTCCTGACTTTC; CDR3aa: CASSPDRVSGANVLTF
abundance: few; j_gene: TRBJ2-5; d_gene: -; v_gene: TRBV12-3/TRBV12-4; CDR3nt: TGTGCCAGCAGTCCGCGGGGGCTGGGGGGCCAAGAGACCCAGTACTTC; CDR3aa: CASSPRGLGGQETQYF
abundance: few; j_gene: TRBJ2-6; d_gene: -; v_gene: TRBV20-1; CDR3nt: TGTGCAGGACAGAATCCTGGGGCCAACGTCCTGACTTTC; CDR3aa: CAGQNPGANVLTF